The entry below gives a single T cell receptor beta chain sequence along with its context. Its specificity is unknown. The CDR3 is 15 amino acids. The germline V gene has CDR1 DFQATT and CDR2 SNEGSKA (reference sequence). Trimming at V came to 5 bases and at J to 1 base, leaving 9 bases not matched to a gene. The roughly 17-31 mg bulk tissue piece was not sorted before simultaneous RNA and DNA extraction. Donors were untreated and chronically infected with HBV. The data originate from a study of tumor-infiltrating lymphocytes in primary liver carcinoma. Study-wide background: Participating patients were men and women between 30 and 69 years old.

General study results and limits: Tumor region pairs shared more overlap than did tumor-adjacent and tumor-blood pairs.

The input was around 0.5 ug total RNA; TCR beta cDNA was made from it with a constant-region primer. Libraries covering TCR beta were generated through three nested multiplex PCR rounds (using a slightly modified ARM-PCR). Researchers ran the first two PCR rounds for roughly 11 cycles each with TRBV1-TRBV30 forward primers and a C-beta reverse primer. From the multiplex PCR reads, TCRdb called clonotypes with MiXCR, one entry per CDR3 protein. Here the sample spans about 37,000 distinct CDR3 sequences, 75% being singletons. The V and J genes are TRBV20-1 and TRBJ1-1, with TRBD1 matching over 8 bases. The sequenced material came from tumor-adjacent normal liver tissue. The source is a man aged 35 to 55 with primary liver carcinoma and hepatitis B virus infection. The CDR3 protein is CSASQGQEANTEAFF. The CDR3 DNA follows: TGCAGTGCTTCCCAGGGACAGGAGGCGAACACTGAAGCTTTCTTT.